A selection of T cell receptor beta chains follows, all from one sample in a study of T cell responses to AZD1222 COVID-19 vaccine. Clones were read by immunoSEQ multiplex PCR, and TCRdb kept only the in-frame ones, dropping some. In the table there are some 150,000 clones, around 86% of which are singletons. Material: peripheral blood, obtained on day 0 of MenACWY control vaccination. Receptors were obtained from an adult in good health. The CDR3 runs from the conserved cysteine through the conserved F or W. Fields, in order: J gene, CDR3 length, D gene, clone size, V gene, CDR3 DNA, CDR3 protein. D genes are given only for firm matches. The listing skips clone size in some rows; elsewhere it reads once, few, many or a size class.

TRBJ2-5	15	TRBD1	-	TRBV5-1	TGCGCCAGCAGCTTACAGGGGGCAATCCAAGAGACCCAGTACTTC	CASSLQGAIQETQYF
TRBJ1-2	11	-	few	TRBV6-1	TGTGCCAGCAGGGATAACTATGGCTACACCTTC	CASRDNYGYTF
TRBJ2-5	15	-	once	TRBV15	TGTGCCACCAGCGCCCCCAGGGGGGCCGGAGAGACCCAGTACTTC	CATSAPRGAGETQYF
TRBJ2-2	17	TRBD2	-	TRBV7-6	TGTGCCAGCAGCTTAGGTAGCGGGGGGGCGAACACCGGGGAGCTGTTTTTT	CASSLGSGGANTGELFF
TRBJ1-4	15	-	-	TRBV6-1	TGTGCCAGCAGTGAAGCGGCGAGGACTAATGAAAAACTGTTTTTT	CASSEAARTNEKLFF
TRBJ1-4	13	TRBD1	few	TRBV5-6	TGTGCCAGAACGGGACAGGGATGTGAAAAACTGTTTTTT	CARTGQGCEKLFF
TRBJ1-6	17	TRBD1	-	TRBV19	TGTGCCAGTAGTCACCGGACAGGGGCAGGGAATAATTCACCCCTCCACTTT	CASSHRTGAGNNSPLHF
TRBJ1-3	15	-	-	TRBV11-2	TGTGCCAGCAGCTTACAACTGGGAACTGGAAACACCATATATTTT	CASSLQLGTGNTIYF
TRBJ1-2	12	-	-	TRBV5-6	TGTGCCAGCAGCCTGAGGGACTATGGCTACACCTTC	CASSLRDYGYTF
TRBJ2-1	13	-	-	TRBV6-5	TGTGCCAGCAATAGAGCTAGAGGCGAAGAGCAGTTCTTC	CASNRARGEEQFF
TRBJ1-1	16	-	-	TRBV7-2	TGTGCCAGCAGCTTAGATCGAGTTGCAGCCAACACTGAAGCTTTCTTT	CASSLDRVAANTEAFF
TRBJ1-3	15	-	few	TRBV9	TGTGCCAGCAGCCCACGACTTATTTCTGGAAACACCATATATTTT	CASSPRLISGNTIYF
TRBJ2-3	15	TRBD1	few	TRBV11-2	TGTGCCAGCAGCTTGGAGGGGACAGGGTCAGATACGCAGTATTTT	CASSLEGTGSDTQYF
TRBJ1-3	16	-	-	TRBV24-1	TGTGCCACCAGTGATTCGTCCATTCTCGCTGGAAACACCATATATTTT	CATSDSSILAGNTIYF
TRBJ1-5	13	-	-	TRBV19	TGTGCCAGTAGGGACCAGAGCAATCAGCCCCAGCATTTT	CASRDQSNQPQHF
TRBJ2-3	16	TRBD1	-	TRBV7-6	TGTGCCAGCAGCCTAGACAGGGTTCGTGGCACAGATACGCAGTATTTT	CASSLDRVRGTDTQYF
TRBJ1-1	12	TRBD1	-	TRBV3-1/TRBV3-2	TGTGCCACCCGGGGTGGGACAGGGAACGCTTTCTTT	CATRGGTGNAFF
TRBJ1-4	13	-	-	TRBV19	TGTGCCAGTAGTAAGTCAGGGAATGAAAAACTGTTTTTT	CASSKSGNEKLFF
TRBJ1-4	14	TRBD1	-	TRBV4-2	TGTGCCAGCAGCACGGGACAGGGGAATGAAAAACTGTTTTTT	CASSTGQGNEKLFF
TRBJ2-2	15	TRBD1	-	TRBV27	TGTGCCAGCAGACCCAAAGGACAGGTTGGCGGGGAGCTGTTTTTT	CASRPKGQVGGELFF
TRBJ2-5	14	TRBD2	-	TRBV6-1	TGTGCCAGCAGTGAACGCGGGGGGAAAGAGACCCAGTACTTC	CASSERGGKETQYF
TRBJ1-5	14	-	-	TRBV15	TGTGCCACCAGCAGAGACGGGGCAAGGCAGCCCCAGCATTTT	CATSRDGARQPQHF
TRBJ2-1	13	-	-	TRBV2	TGTGCCAGCAGGGAGTTCTCCTACAATGAGCAGTTCTTC	CASREFSYNEQFF
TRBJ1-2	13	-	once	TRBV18	TGTGCCAGCTCACCACCGGTCAGGGATGGCTACACCTTC	CASSPPVRDGYTF
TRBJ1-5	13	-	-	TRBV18	TGTGCCAGCGCAAGAGATAGCAATCAGCCCCAGCATTTT	CASARDSNQPQHF
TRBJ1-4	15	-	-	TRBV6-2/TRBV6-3	TGTGCCAGCAGTTATCGGGTTGCAACTAATGAAAAACTGTTTTTT	CASSYRVATNEKLFF
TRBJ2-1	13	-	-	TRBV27	TGTGCCAGCAGAGGTCAGCCATCCAATGAGCAGTTCTTC	CASRGQPSNEQFF
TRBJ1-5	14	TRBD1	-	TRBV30	TGTGCCTGGACCCCCGGGACAGGTAATCAGCCCCAGCATTTT	CAWTPGTGNQPQHF
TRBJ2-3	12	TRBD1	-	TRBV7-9	TGTGCCAGCAGTACGGACAGGGCCCCGCAGTATTTT	CASSTDRAPQYF
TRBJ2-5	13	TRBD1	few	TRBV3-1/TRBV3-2	TGTGCCAGCAGCCGAAGGGGGCGGGAGACCCAGTACTTC	CASSRRGRETQYF
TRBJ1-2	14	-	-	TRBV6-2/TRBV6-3	TGTGCCAGCATCCCCGCGGCGGTACCCCGCGGCTACACCTTC	CASIPAAVPRGYTF
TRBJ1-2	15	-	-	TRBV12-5	TGTGCTAGTGGTTTGGCCCCCACAGGGATCCGAGGCTACACCTTC	CASGLAPTGIRGYTF
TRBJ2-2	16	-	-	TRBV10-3	TGTGCCATCAGTGAGAGGAAACAGGGCAACACCGGGGAGCTGTTTTTT	CAISERKQGNTGELFF
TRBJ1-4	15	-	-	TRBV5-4	TGTGCCAGCAGCTTGGGCGGCGACGGCGGTGAAAAACTGTTTTTT	CASSLGGDGGEKLFF
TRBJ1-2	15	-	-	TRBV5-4	TGTGCCAGCAGCTTCCCTAGACCAGAGGAGAATGGCTACACCTTC	CASSFPRPEENGYTF
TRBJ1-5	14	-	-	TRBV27	TGTGCCAGCAGTTTATCGCGAAGCAATCAGCCCCAGCATTTT	CASSLSRSNQPQHF
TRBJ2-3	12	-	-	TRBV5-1	TGCGCCAGCAGCTTTGGGGGTAATACGCAGTATTTT	CASSFGGNTQYF
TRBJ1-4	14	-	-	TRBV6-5	TGTGCCAGCAGTTACGTTTCCGGGAATGAAAAACTGTTTTTT	CASSYVSGNEKLFF
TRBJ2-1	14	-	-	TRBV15	TGTGCCACCAGCAGAATCCGGACAGACAATGAGCAGTTCTTC	CATSRIRTDNEQFF
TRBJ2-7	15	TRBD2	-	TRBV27	TGTGCCAGCAGTTTATCGGGCGGGGGGTTCTACGAGCAGTACTTC	CASSLSGGGFYEQYF
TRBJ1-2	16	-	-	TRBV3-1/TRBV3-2	TGTGCCAGCAGCCAAGATCTGTTAAGAGGGGTGAATGGCTACACCTTC	CASSQDLLRGVNGYTF
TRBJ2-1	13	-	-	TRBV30	TGTGCCTGGAGTTCATTCCGTGGCGATGAGCAGTTCTTC	CAWSSFRGDEQFF
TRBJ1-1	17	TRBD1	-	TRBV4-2	TGTGCCAGCAGCCAAGATCGGGCAGGGGGCAAGGTTGGTGAAGCTTTCTTT	CASSQDRAGGKVGEAFF
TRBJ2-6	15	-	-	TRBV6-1	TGTGCCAGCAGTCTTCAGGGGAATGGGGCCAACGTCCTGACTTTC	CASSLQGNGANVLTF